One and the same sample provided the 12 T cell receptor beta chains below, sequenced in a study of cytomegalovirus exposure and HLA in healthy donors. The PCR used 60 Vbeta and 13 Jbeta primers. TCRdb's table, derived via immunoSEQ multiplex PCR, lists solely in-frame clones and lacks some. The sample lists roughly 220,000 clones, approximately 85% occurring once. What was sequenced was PBMCs. The receptors stem from a woman aged 40 to 49 in good health and CMV-seronegative.

V gene TRBV5-3 combines with J gene TRBJ2-7, with 9 nucleotides matching TRBD2. TRBV5-3 is designated an ORF whose function remains uncertain. The V gene end was trimmed by 10 bases and the J gene end by 5 bases; junction bases not matched to a gene: 10. The length of the CDR3 is 13 residues. CDR3 loop: CAASKREADEQYF. The CDR3 DNA reads TGTGCCGCTTCCAAGCGGGAGGCTGACGAGCAGTACTTC.

This clone occurred once. The V gene is TRBV10-3, the J gene TRBJ1-2; 7 bases agree with TRBD1. The V gene's germline CDR1 is ENHRY and CDR2 SYGVKD. The CDR3 spans 12 residues. After removal of 11 bases from V and 3 bases from J, the junction contained 6 bases not matched to a gene. The CDR3 loop reads CAHRGLDYGYTF. The CDR3, as DNA: TGTGCCCACAGGGGTTTGGACTATGGCTACACCTTC.

The rearrangement uses TRBV6-4 and TRBJ1-1; D perhaps matches TRBD1 (6 bases). CDR1 MRHNA and CDR2 SNTAGT come from the germline V gene. This CDR3 spans 15 amino acids. V lost 3 bases, J lost 4 bases, and 15 bases lay in between. CDR3: CASSEKGDRTTEAFF. The CDR3 DNA follows: TGTGCCAGCAGTGAAAAGGGTGACAGGACCACTGAAGCTTTCTTT.

V and J are TRBV5-1 and TRBJ2-2; possibly TRBD2 for D (5 bases). CDR3 length: 15 residues. CDR1 is SGHRS and CDR2 is YFSETQ in the germline V gene. V was clipped by 3 bases and J by 7 bases, with 16 bases between them. The CDR3 loop reads CASSWTSSSDGELFF. The CDR3 region has the DNA TGCGCCAGCAGCTGGACCTCTAGCTCGGACGGGGAGCTGTTTTTT.

This chain uses TRBV6-1 with TRBJ2-7; no reliable D call. Germline CDR1 and CDR2: MNHNS and SASEGT. This CDR3 region has 15 residues. V was cut by 1 base and J by 0 bases, with 10 bases left in between. The CDR3 reads CASSEVESPSYEQYF. The CDR3 bases are TGTGCCAGCAGTGAAGTCGAGTCCCCCTCCTACGAGCAGTACTTC.

The gene calls are TRBV19 and TRBJ2-3, with 10 bases lining up with TRBD2. CDR3 length equals 15 residues. Germline V lookup: CDR1 LNHDA, CDR2 SQIVND (reference sequence). The V and J ends lost 6 bases and 2 bases, in that order; junction bases with no gene match: 5. The DNA for the CDR3 is TGTGCCAGTAGCTGGACTAGCGGTAACACAGATACGCAGTATTTT. It is translated as CASSWTSGNTDTQYF.

V usage is TRBV27 and J usage is TRBJ2-7, with D tentatively TRBD1 (5 bases). The V end was cut by 8 bases, the J end by 5 bases, with 22 bases between. Germline V gene data show CDR1 as MNHEY and CDR2 as SMNVEV (reference sequence). This CDR3 contains 15 residues. The CDR3 sequence: CASSLGVPRGDEQYF. CDR3 nucleotide sequence: TGTGCCAGCTCTTTAGGGGTACCAAGAGGAGACGAGCAGTACTTC.

The chain couples TRBV5-8 to TRBJ1-5, with TRBD1 as a possible D gene (6 bases). Germline lookup yields CDR1 SGHTS and CDR2 YDEGEE. Trimming removed 4 bases from V and 6 bases from J, with 14 bases in between. This CDR3 has 14 residues. The CDR3 loop reads CASSLTRGGQPQHF. Here the CDR3 DNA reads TGTGCCAGCAGCCTGACCAGGGGCGGTCAGCCCCAGCATTTT.

A few counts support this clone. The chain carries TRBV18 and TRBJ2-5; no reliable D call. The CDR3 has 15 residues. Germline V lookup: CDR1 KGHSH, CDR2 LQKENI. V lost 1 base, J lost 4 bases, and 13 bases lay in between. CDR3 nucleotides: TGTGCCAGCTCACCACTAACAAGATCCCTAGAGACCCAGTACTTC. It yields the protein CASSPLTRSLETQYF.

The chain links TRBV21-1 to TRBJ2-1; whether TRBD1, the table's D call, matches the DNA was not checked. TRBV21-1 is recorded as a pseudogene. The CDR3 is 16 amino acids. CDR3 region: CASKGQGGYIYNEQFF. CDR3 sequence (DNA): TGTGCCAGCAAGGGACAGGGGGGGTATATTTACAATGAGCAGTTCTTC.

The chain employs TRBV30 and TRBJ1-5; D is ambiguous. This CDR3 contains 12 residues. Germline CDR1 GTSNPN, CDR2 SVGIG (reference sequence). V lost 2 bases, J lost 5 bases, and 7 bases lay in between. CDR3 region: CAWSMADQPQHF. DNA of the CDR3: TGTGCCTGGAGTATGGCAGATCAGCCCCAGCATTTT. The full variable domain, with the rest looked up from reference TRBV30 and TRBJ1-5, is SQTIHQWPATLVQPVGSPLSLECTVEGTSNPNLYWYRQAAGRGLQLLFYSVGIGQISSEVPQNLSASRPQDRQFILSSKKLLLSDSGFYLCAWSMADQPQHFGDGTRLSIL.

The chain is built from TRBV27 and TRBJ1-2; 7 positions agree with TRBD1. After removal of 6 bases from V and 11 bases from J, the junction contained 9 bases not matched to a gene. Germline-derived CDR1 and CDR2 are MNHEY and SMNVEV (reference sequence). The CDR3 contains 12 residues. The CDR3 DNA sequence: TGTGCCAGCAGCTTAAGCGGACAGGAATACACCTTC. It specifies CASSLSGQEYTF.